This T cell receptor beta chain stems from a study of immune evolution from preneoplasia to lung adenocarcinoma. The V gene's germline CDR1 is SGHDT and CDR2 YYEEEE. The length of the CDR3 is 15 residues. V was cut by 4 bases and J by 0 bases, with 10 bases left in between. The data were produced by immunoSEQ multiplex PCR, yet TCRdb's version contains in-frame clones alone and is incomplete. The sample carries roughly 10,000 clones, roughly 77% recorded once. The material sequenced was FFPE minimally invasive lung adenocarcinoma tissue. V is TRBV5-6 and J is TRBJ1-4; D is unclear. The TCR originated in a donor aged 70 or over with lung adenocarcinoma. The CDR3 reads CASSLLAATNEKLFF. The DNA for the CDR3 is TGTGCCAGCAGCCTGCTAGCTGCAACTAATGAAAAACTGTTTTTT.